The rows below give T cell receptor beta chains drawn from one sample of a study of PD-L1 blockade in urothelial cancer. Profiling relied on immunoSEQ multiplex PCR, and the TCRdb table lists in-frame clones only, not all of them. The sample lists 75,000 to 100,000 clones, over 80% seen once, with around 8% in the top ten. Sequencing was performed on PBMCs, taken around atezolizumab (anti-PD-L1) treatment. The source is a man in his sixties or seventies with urothelial cancer. The CDR3 runs from the conserved cysteine through the conserved F or W.

cdr3_aa v_call
CASSRQGNTEAFF TRBV7-9
CASSLVVSSIGGSTDTQYF TRBV7-8
CASSQAAGIGEQYF TRBV14
CAISRGSNEQFF TRBV10-3
CASSLDGNQPQHF TRBV7-2
CASSLDGHYEQYF TRBV5-1
CASSFGRPNTGELFF TRBV7-2
CASSPERALGDRVNEKLFF TRBV21-1
CASSQRSGRTEAFF TRBV16
CASSFGLAGSYEQYF TRBV5-5
CASSPGGSSYNEQFF TRBV5-5
CAWSTGSGNTIYF TRBV30
CASSLTGGQETQYF TRBV7-6
CATNSGQGETQYF TRBV25-1
CASKEGNTEAFF TRBV6-5
CASSWGQESPLHF TRBV5-1
CASSYSRELGNTIYF TRBV6-5
CASRTMGHYEQYF TRBV11-3
CASKTGDYGYTF TRBV28
CASSLSGLAKETQYF TRBV7-3
CASSLDDRVKFF TRBV5-4
CASSVRQDGEQFF TRBV7-3
CASSLTSNYGYTF TRBV11-2
CASGTGHTDTQYF TRBV6-5
CASSFGLAETDTQYF TRBV7-9
CASVRDRVGGELFF TRBV19
CASSQSRPGLVTGELFF TRBV4-1
CASSTMTGDYGYTF TRBV5-1
CASSELAGDSNEQFF TRBV2
CASSFLPAKNIQYF TRBV7-2
CAISESATIRNQPQHF TRBV10-3
CASKALLGQGLNTEAFF TRBV5-6
CAISDSTGANQPQHF TRBV10-3
CASSLDIQETQYF TRBV7-7
CSAQRTGRAFF TRBV20-1
CASSLPGGSGNYNEQFF TRBV5-6
CASSESGDGYTF TRBV2
CASSPSHITNTEAFF TRBV4-2
CASTGGGLVNTEAFF TRBV5-5
CASSLSGTSSYEQYF TRBV11-3
CASSTTGGHQPQHF TRBV27
CAWSVSWRGGYEQYF TRBV30
CASSPRDRGSGETQYF TRBV7-8
CASSAWGQGREQYF TRBV10-2
CASSPGGSSGNTIYF TRBV9